This T cell receptor (beta chain) was identified in a study of spatial heterogeneity in lung cancer. Study-wide results and caveats: Intratumoral expanded alpha and beta TCR counts were found to track tumor mutation counts.

J was trimmed by 5 bases and V by 8 bases; bases with no gene match: 17. CDR3 length: 17 amino acids. Germline V gene data show CDR1 as MNHEY and CDR2 as SMNVEV (reference sequence). From the 5' RACE reads, TCRdb called clonotypes with MiXCR, one entry per CDR3 protein. Among over 5,500 distinct CDR3 sequences listed, around 15% were seen once. Time point denoted: sample taken at primary tumor resection. Unsorted whole RNA from tumor, nontumor lung or frozen PBMC underwent sequencing. This clonotype occurred many times. The antigen remains unidentified. This sample comprised lung tumor tissue, obtained at surgery. The V call is TRBV27, the J call TRBJ2-5, with 10 nucleotides matching TRBD2. The sequence was collected from a male donor with early-stage non-small cell lung cancer. The CDR3 DNA reads as TGTGCCAGCCGGCGGGCTAGCGGGAGAGGGGGAGGGGAGACCCAGTACTTC. Translation: CASRRASGRGGGETQYF.